This TCR beta chain was captured by sequencing in a study of cytomegalovirus exposure and HLA in healthy donors. The study, taken as a whole, reports: The CMV antigen specificity of a few CMV-associated chains was confirmed through in vitro analysis. Most CMV-associated TCR beta chains were later found to appear HLA-restricted.

PCR used 60 Vbeta primers and 13 Jbeta primers. Here immunoSEQ multiplex PCR was the method, and the copy in TCRdb shows in-frame clones only, minus some. The data show about 89,000 clones, approximately 76% seen once. Trimming cost V 4 bases and J 0 bases, with 6 bases left between them. Germline V gene sequence: CDR1 LNHDA, CDR2 SQIVND (reference sequence). The length of the CDR3 is 13 residues. Turning to this clone: Its specificity is unknown.

The chain carries TRBV19 and TRBJ1-1; no clear D gene. This TCR was sampled from a male donor in good health and CMV-seronegative. The material sequenced was PBMCs. The CDR3 protein is CASSRRLNTEAFF. CDR3 coding DNA: TGTGCCAGTAGTAGGCGGCTGAACACTGAAGCTTTCTTT. Using reference TRBV19 and TRBJ1-1 for the parts outside the CDR3, the full variable domain is DGGITQSPKYLFRKEGQNVTLSCEQNLNHDAMYWYRQDPGQGLRLIYYSQIVNDFQKGDIAEGYSVSREKKESFPLTVTSAQKNPTAFYLCASSRRLNTEAFFGQGTRLTVV.